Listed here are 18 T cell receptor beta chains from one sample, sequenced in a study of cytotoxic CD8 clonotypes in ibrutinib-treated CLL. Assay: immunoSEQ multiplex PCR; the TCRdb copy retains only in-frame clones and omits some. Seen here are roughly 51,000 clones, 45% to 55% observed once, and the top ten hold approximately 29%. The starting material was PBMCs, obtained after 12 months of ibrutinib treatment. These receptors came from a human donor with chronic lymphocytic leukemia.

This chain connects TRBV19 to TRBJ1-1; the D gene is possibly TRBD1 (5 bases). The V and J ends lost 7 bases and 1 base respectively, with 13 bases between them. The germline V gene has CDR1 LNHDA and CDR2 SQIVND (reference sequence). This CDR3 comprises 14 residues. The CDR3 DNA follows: TGTGCCAGTAAGGGGTTGGGCGAGAACACTGAAGCTTTCTTT. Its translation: CASKGLGENTEAFF.

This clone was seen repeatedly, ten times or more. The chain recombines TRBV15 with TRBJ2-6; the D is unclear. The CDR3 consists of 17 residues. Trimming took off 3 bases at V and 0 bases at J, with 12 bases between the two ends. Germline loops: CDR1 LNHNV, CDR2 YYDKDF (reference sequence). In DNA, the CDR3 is TGTGCCACCAGCAGCCTAATTCACAGCTCTGGGGCCAACGTCCTGACTTTC. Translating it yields CATSSLIHSSGANVLTF.

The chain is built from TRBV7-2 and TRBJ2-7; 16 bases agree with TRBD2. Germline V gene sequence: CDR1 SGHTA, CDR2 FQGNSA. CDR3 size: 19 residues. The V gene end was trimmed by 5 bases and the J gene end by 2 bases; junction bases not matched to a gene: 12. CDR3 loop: CASSHNPPGLAGGPYEQYF. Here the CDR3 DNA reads TGTGCCAGCAGCCATAACCCGCCGGGACTAGCGGGAGGGCCCTACGAGCAGTACTTC.

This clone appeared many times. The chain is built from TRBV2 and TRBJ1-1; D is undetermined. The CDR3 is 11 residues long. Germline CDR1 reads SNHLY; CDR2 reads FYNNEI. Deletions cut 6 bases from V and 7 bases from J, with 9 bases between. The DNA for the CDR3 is TGTGCCAGCAGAAGAGACGGTGAAGCTTTCTTT. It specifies CASRRDGEAFF.

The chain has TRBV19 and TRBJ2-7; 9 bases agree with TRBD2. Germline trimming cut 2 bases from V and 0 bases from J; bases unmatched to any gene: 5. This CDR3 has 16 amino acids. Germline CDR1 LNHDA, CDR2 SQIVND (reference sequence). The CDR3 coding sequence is TGTGCCAGTAGTATACCCTGGACTAGCGTCTCCTACGAGCAGTACTTC. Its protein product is CASSIPWTSVSYEQYF.

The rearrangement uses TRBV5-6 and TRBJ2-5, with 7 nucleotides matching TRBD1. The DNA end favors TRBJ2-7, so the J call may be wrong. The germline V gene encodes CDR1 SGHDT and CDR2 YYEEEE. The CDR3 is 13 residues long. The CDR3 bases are TGTGCCAGCAGCTTGGCCCAGGGGGACGAGCAGTACTTC. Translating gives CASSLAQGDEQYF.

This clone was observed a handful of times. DNA for the CDR3: TGCGCCAGCAGTGAGTCGGAAGGGCCCCAGCATTTT. Encoded protein: CASSESEGPQHF. This sequence joins TRBV10-2 and TRBJ1-5; D is uncertain. CDR3 length equals 12 residues. The V gene's germline CDR1 is WSHSY and CDR2 SAAADI. V lost 0 bases, J lost 9 bases, and 6 bases lay in between.

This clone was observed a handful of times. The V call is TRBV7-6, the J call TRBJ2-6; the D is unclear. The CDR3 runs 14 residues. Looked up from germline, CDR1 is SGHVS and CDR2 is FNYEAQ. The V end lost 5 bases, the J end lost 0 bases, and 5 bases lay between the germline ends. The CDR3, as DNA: TGTGCCAGCAGCCAAGACTCTGGGGCCAACGTCCTGACTTTC. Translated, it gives CASSQDSGANVLTF.

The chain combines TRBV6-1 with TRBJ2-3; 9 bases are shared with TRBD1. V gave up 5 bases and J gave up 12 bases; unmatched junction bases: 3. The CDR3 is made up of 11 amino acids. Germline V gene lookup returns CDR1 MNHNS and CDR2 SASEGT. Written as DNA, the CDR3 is TGTGCCAGCAGTCGGGACAGGGCCCAGTATTTT. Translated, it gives CASSRDRAQYF.

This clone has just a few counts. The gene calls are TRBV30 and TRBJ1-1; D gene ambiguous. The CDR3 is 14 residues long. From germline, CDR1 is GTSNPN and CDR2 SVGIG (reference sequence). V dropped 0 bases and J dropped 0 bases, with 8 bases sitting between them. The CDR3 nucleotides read TGTGCCTGGAGTGTTGTTACCATGAACACTGAAGCTTTCTTT. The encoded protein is CAWSVVTMNTEAFF.

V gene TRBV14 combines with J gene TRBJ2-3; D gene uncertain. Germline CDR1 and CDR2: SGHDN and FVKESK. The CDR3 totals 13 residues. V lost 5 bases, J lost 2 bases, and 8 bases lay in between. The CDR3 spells CASSIDLTDTQYF. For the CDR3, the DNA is TGTGCCAGCAGCATAGACCTCACAGATACGCAGTATTTT.

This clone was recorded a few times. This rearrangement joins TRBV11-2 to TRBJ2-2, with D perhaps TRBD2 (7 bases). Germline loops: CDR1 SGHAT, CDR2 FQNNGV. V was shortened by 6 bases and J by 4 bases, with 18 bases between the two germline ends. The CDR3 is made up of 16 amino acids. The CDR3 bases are TGTGCCAGCAGTCCGGGGGCGGGAGTCCCCACCGGGGAGCTGTTTTTT. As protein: CASSPGAGVPTGELFF. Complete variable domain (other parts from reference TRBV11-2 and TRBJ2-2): EAGVAQSPRYKIIEKRQSVAFWCNPISGHATLYWYQQILGQGPKLLIQFQNNGVVDDSQLPKDRFSAERLKGVDSTLKIQPAKLEDSAVYLCASSPGAGVPTGELFFGEGSRLTVL.

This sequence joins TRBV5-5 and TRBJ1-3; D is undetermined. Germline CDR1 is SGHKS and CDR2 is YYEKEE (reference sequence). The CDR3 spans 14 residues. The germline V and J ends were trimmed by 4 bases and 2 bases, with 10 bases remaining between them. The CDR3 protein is CASSVVIAGNTIYF. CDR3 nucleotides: TGTGCCAGCAGCGTGGTCATCGCTGGAAACACCATATATTTT.

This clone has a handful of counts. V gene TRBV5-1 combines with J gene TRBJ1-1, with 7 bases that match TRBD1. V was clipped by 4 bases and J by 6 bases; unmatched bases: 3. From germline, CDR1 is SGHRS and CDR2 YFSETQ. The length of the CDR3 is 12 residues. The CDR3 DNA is TGCGCCAGCAGCACCGGACAGGCTGAAGCTTTCTTT. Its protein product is CASSTGQAEAFF.

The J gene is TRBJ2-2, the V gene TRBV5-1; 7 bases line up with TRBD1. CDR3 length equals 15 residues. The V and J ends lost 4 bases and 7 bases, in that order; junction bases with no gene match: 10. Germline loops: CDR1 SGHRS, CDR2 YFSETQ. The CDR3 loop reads CASSVATGDIGELFF. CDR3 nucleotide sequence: TGCGCCAGCAGCGTAGCTACAGGGGATATCGGGGAGCTGTTTTTT.

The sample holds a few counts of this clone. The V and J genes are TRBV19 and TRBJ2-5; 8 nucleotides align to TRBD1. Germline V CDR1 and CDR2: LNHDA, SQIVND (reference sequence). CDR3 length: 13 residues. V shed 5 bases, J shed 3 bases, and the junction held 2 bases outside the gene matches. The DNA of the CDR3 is TGTGCCAGTAGTGAGGACAGGGAAGAGACCCAGTACTTC. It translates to CASSEDREETQYF.

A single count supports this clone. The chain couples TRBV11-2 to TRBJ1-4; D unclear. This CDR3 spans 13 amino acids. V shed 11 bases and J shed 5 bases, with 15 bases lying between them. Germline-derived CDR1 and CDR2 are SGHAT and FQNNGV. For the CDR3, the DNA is TGTGCCGGTGCGGCAGGTACGAATGAAAAACTGTTTTTT. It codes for CAGAAGTNEKLFF. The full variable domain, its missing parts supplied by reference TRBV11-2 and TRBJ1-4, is EAGVAQSPRYKIIEKRQSVAFWCNPISGHATLYWYQQILGQGPKLLIQFQNNGVVDDSQLPKDRFSAERLKGVDSTLKIQPAKLEDSAVYLCAGAAGTNEKLFFGSGTQLSVL.

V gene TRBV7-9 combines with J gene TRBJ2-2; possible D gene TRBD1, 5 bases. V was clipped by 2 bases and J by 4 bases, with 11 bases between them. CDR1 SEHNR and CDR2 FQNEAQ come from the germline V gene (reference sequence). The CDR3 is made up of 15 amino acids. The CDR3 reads CASSLRQSSTGELFF. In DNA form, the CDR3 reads TGTGCCAGCAGCTTAAGACAGTCCAGCACCGGGGAGCTGTTTTTT.